The subject of this entry is one TCR beta chain. No antigen is known for it. Base qualities are missing; no much larger clone stands one base away. The germline V gene specifies LGHNA as CDR1 and YNFKEQ as CDR2. The CDR3, cysteine through phenylalanine, is 16 amino acids long. The kept DNA is CDR3 alone, 48 bases in frame from the first base. V was cut back by 0 bases and J by 6 bases, leaving a gap of 12 bases between them. This sample is part of a study of blood T cell repertoires in COVID-19 (dated by TCRdb to the early 2020s). Regarding the research as a whole: Collaborator samples came from the United States, Italy and Spain and covered acute and convalescent phases of COVID-19. The prospective study material was composed of cDNA or gDNA derived from T cells, B-cell-depleted T cells, or PBMCs. The dataset comprised deeply sampled blood TCRbeta repertoires from subjects exposed to, actively infected with, or recovered from COVID-19. Samples were obtained from the ongoing ImmuneRACE study (first 160 participants) and from about 1,300 subjects provided by 6 global collaborators. Nearly every sample came with metadata listing a de-identified subject ID, COVID-19 status, age in years and sex. The repertoires were released in a freely available public database intended as a resource for research on the immune response to SARS-CoV-2. HLA class I and class II types, where available, came from metadata supplied by the sample provider rather than from assay-based typing. What the authors observed across the whole study: Clinical and demographic metadata were provided uncurated, with the amount varying by source and participant.

TCRbeta CDR3 regions were amplified from genomic DNA using the immunoSEQ Assay, a bias-controlled multiplex PCR. On the study's bioinformatics: The number of nucleated cells in each sample was estimated from the amplification of reference gene primers within the assay. To quantify the absolute abundance of each unique TCRbeta CDR3 rearrangement, sequence reads were collapsed and filtered. For each sample, productive Simpson clonality was calculated by taking the square root of Simpson's diversity index across productive rearrangements. What TCRdb holds here is the immuneACCESS table cut down to in-frame rearrangements. Part of the clones is not present; checked against another copy, under half of the missing clones reflect an unresolved V gene, and the others are unexplained. V, J and clone size are taken as reported in that table, and D and trimming were inferred from the DNA itself. The sample data list approximately 240,000 clones, and just under 85% of these were observed just once. 6% to 7% of the sample goes to the ten largest clones.

Collaborating institutions collected whole blood in K2EDTA tubes following their own protocols. For TCRbeta analysis, collaborators shipped samples in one of three forms: frozen whole blood, isolated PBMCs, or DNA extracted from either of those sample types. The source is a woman aged 55-69 years with active or convalescent COVID-19. Sequencing used peripheral blood. The chain is made from TRBV4-2 and TRBJ1-6; the D gene remains uncertain. The CDR3 reads CASSQDLTLTNSPLHF. Read as DNA, the sequence is TGTGCCAGCAGCCAAGACCTGACACTTACTAATTCACCCCTCCACTTT.